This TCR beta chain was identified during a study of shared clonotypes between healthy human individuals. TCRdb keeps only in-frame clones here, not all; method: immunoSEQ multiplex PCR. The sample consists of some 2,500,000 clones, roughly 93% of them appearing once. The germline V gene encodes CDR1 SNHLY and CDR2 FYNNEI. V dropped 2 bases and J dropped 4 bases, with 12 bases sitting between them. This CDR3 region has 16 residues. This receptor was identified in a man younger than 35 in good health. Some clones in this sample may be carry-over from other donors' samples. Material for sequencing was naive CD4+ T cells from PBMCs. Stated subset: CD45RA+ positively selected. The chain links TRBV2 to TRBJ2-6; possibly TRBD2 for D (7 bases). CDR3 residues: CASSERGAVGANVLTF. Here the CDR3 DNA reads TGTGCCAGCAGTGAACGGGGGGCGGTCGGGGCCAACGTCCTGACTTTC.